The 4 T cell receptor beta chains presented below share a single source sample, sequenced in a study of T cells in Graves' hyperthyroidism and ophthalmopathy. Amplification yielded TCR beta CDR3 regions, with RNA transcripts as the source. In the first-round RT-PCR of the TCR CDR3, the HTBI primer set was used. TCRdb analysed the multiplex PCR reads with MiXCR anew, one entry per CDR3 protein. This table has 250,000 to 300,000 distinct CDR3 sequences, about 15% appearing once. Material: blood. These receptor sequences come from a woman between 45 and 65 years old with Graves' hyperthyroidism that later progressed to Graves' ophthalmopathy.

This clonotype came up many times. This chain links TRBV3-1 with TRBJ2-7; D unresolved. The germline V and J ends were trimmed by 1 base and 3 bases, with 7 bases remaining between them. This CDR3 spans 13 amino acids. CDR1 and CDR2 from the germline V gene are LGHDT and YNNKEL (reference sequence). This CDR3 reads CASSQGNSYEQYF. The CDR3 nucleotides are TGTGCCAGCAGCCAAGGGAACAGCTACGAGCAGTACTTC.

The chain employs TRBV4-1 and TRBJ2-7; 9 nucleotides line up with TRBD1. V trimming: 4 bases; J trimming: 2 bases; junction bases outside the gene matches: 6. CDR1 is MGHRA, CDR2 YSYEKL, per germline. The CDR3 is 15 amino acids. In DNA, the CDR3 is TGCGCCAGCAGCCTACTACAGGGGGCGGCCTACGAGCAGTACTTC. Translating it yields CASSLLQGAAYEQYF.

This clonotype has a count of ten or more. The chain carries TRBV28 and TRBJ2-7; TRBD2 aligns across 8 bases. CDR1 and CDR2 from the germline V gene are MDHEN and SYDVKM. With V trimmed by 6 bases and J by 2 bases, 15 bases remained unmatched. This CDR3 spans 17 amino acids. The CDR3 coding sequence is TGTGCCAGCAGGCGAACTAGCGGAGTTACCCTCACCTACGAGCAGTACTTC. Residues: CASRRTSGVTLTYEQYF.

In regard to this clonotype: A single base separates this from a much larger clone, so it may be a read error. V and J are TRBV28 and TRBJ1-2; 8 nucleotides agree with TRBD1. The CDR3 spans 15 residues. V shed 1 base, J shed 12 bases, and the junction held 13 bases outside the gene matches. CDR1 and CDR2 (germline): MDHEN, SYDVKM. Written as DNA, the CDR3 is TGTGCCAGCAGTTTATCACAGGGGGTAGGCGGGGGCCACACCTTC. Amino acid sequence: CASSLSQGVGGGHTF.